The 24 T cell receptor beta chains given below trace back to one sample, sequenced in a study of beta chain features in type 1 diabetes. Reverse transcription of all isolated RNA meant that expressed TCRB transcripts were sequenced. Method: immunoSEQ multiplex PCR; TCRdb's copy keeps in-frame clones and lacks some. The sample records 300,000 to 400,000 clones, roughly 12% being singletons. Sample: naive CD4+ T cells from blood. These receptors came from a young man in good health.

The CDR3 spells CASSLDGGDSYNEQFF. Here the CDR3 DNA reads TGTGCCAGCAGCTTAGACGGCGGGGATTCCTACAATGAGCAGTTCTTC. The rearrangement links TRBV7-3 to TRBJ2-1; D perhaps matches TRBD2 (6 bases). Germline assignment: CDR1 SGHTA and CDR2 FQGTGA. The CDR3 has 16 residues. V lost 2 bases, J lost 1 base, and 12 bases lay in between.

A few counts support this clone. The chain employs TRBV2 and TRBJ2-5, with no clear D. The germline V and J ends were trimmed by 6 bases and 0 bases, with 5 bases remaining between them. Looked up from germline, CDR1 is SNHLY and CDR2 is FYNNEI. The CDR3 is 12 amino acids. CDR3: CASSPYQETQYF. The CDR3 DNA sequence: TGTGCCAGCAGCCCTTACCAAGAGACCCAGTACTTC.

V usage is TRBV9 and J usage is TRBJ1-5; D perhaps matches TRBD1 (5 bases). The V gene's germline CDR1 is SGDLS and CDR2 YYNGEE. With 2 bases removed from V and 6 bases from J, the gap between germline ends came to 12 bases. The CDR3 is 14 amino acids. CDR3 residues: CASSVDSLGQPQHF. The CDR3 DNA sequence: TGTGCCAGCAGCGTCGACAGTTTGGGTCAGCCCCAGCATTTT.

This clone came up a few times. The chain combines TRBV7-2 with TRBJ1-2; no firm D call. V was trimmed by 1 base and J by 7 bases, leaving 10 bases between them. The germline gives CDR1 SGHTA, CDR2 FQGNSA. This CDR3 spans 13 amino acids. DNA for the CDR3: TGTGCCAGCAGCTTAGAGCTCCGGGGTGGCTACACCTTC. Residues: CASSLELRGGYTF.

The rearrangement uses TRBV13 and TRBJ1-1, with 10 positions matching TRBD1. The CDR3 has 14 amino acids. Trimming took 5 bases from V and 6 from J; bases not matched to a gene: 6. The germline gives CDR1 PRHDT, CDR2 FYEKMQ (reference sequence). This CDR3 is CASSLTGTGAEAFF. CDR3 DNA: TGTGCCAGCAGCCTAACCGGGACAGGGGCTGAAGCTTTCTTT.

This clone was seen a handful of times. The CDR3 reads CASSQYRGANTGELFF. CDR3 nucleotide sequence: TGTGCCAGCAGCCAATACAGGGGCGCGAACACCGGGGAGCTGTTTTTT. The rearrangement joins TRBV7-2 to TRBJ2-2; TRBD1 aligns across 7 bases. J was trimmed by 0 bases and V by 5 bases; bases with no gene match: 6. The CDR3 runs 16 residues. Germline CDR1 is SGHTA and CDR2 is FQGNSA.

This clone has only a few counts. The chain carries TRBV7-2 and TRBJ2-7, with 8 bases identical to TRBD1. The germline gives CDR1 SGHTA, CDR2 FQGNSA. J gave up 3 bases and V 1 base, and 2 bases lay outside the gene matches. The CDR3 contains 14 residues. The CDR3 spells CASSLGTGIYEQYF. CDR3 DNA: TGTGCCAGCAGCTTAGGGACAGGGATCTACGAGCAGTACTTC.

This chain connects TRBV7-2 to TRBJ2-1, with 12 bases matching TRBD1. The CDR3 is 13 residues long. With V trimmed by 10 bases and J by 7 bases, 5 bases remained unmatched. CDR1 is SGHTA and CDR2 is FQGNSA in the germline V gene. CDR3: CATGDRGRNEQFF. The DNA of the CDR3 is TGTGCCACCGGGGACAGGGGGCGGAATGAGCAGTTCTTC.

V and J are TRBV11-2 and TRBJ2-7; the match to TRBD2 covers 10 bases. Germline assignment: CDR1 SGHAT and CDR2 FQNNGV. This CDR3 is built from 17 residues. V was clipped by 0 bases and J by 5 bases; unmatched bases: 10. DNA of the CDR3: TGTGCCAGCAGCTTAGAGAGTGGACTAGCGGCTTTCCACGAGCAGTACTTC. This sequence encodes CASSLESGLAAFHEQYF.

This clone was counted between two and nine times. The chain recombines TRBV4-2 with TRBJ2-1, with D tentatively TRBD2 (5 bases). The CDR3 is 17 amino acids. The V and J ends lost 2 bases and 5 bases respectively, with 19 bases between them. Germline V lookup: CDR1 LGHNA, CDR2 YNFKEQ. The CDR3, as DNA: TGTGCCAGCAGCCAATCACCCGCGGGCTTGTTCGACAATGAGCAGTTCTTC. This encodes CASSQSPAGLFDNEQFF.

V and J are TRBV9 and TRBJ2-7; TRBD2 might be the D (5 bases). V dropped 1 base and J dropped 0 bases, with 8 bases sitting between them. Germline V gene sequence: CDR1 SGDLS, CDR2 YYNGEE. CDR3 length: 14 residues. The CDR3 region has the DNA TGTGCCAGCAGCGTACTAGGGAGCTCCTACGAGCAGTACTTC. This encodes CASSVLGSSYEQYF.

This clone has just a few counts. The gene calls are TRBV27 and TRBJ2-7; D perhaps matches TRBD2 (5 bases). The CDR3 loop spans 15 amino acids. V gave up 6 bases and J gave up 0 bases, with 15 bases separating them. From germline, CDR1 is MNHEY and CDR2 SMNVEV (reference sequence). The CDR3 region has the DNA TGTGCCAGCAGCCCGAGGGTACGACACTCCTACGAGCAGTACTTC. Its protein product is CASSPRVRHSYEQYF.

The gene calls are TRBV28 and TRBJ1-2; perhaps TRBD1 as D (5 bases). Trimming shortened V by 5 bases and J by 8 bases, and 21 bases separated the two germline ends. There are 15 residues in the CDR3. Germline assignment: CDR1 MDHEN and CDR2 SYDVKM. CDR3 DNA: TGTGCCAGCAGTCCCTCCGACAGCCCCTTTCGAGGCTACACCTTC. Amino acids: CASSPSDSPFRGYTF.

There are a few counts of this clone. The V call is TRBV6-1, the J call TRBJ2-1; 8 positions agree with TRBD2. Germline V gene lookup returns CDR1 MNHNS and CDR2 SASEGT. The CDR3 has 15 amino acids. V gave up 1 base and J gave up 8 bases; unmatched junction bases: 7. CDR3 coding DNA: TGTGCCAGCAGTGAAGGGTTCACTAGCGGAGATGAGCAGTTCTTC. Translating it yields CASSEGFTSGDEQFF.

This clone was recorded at least ten times. This chain connects TRBV7-9 to TRBJ1-4, with 9 bases aligning to TRBD1. The V and J ends lost 4 bases and 8 bases, in that order; junction bases with no gene match: 5. Germline loops: CDR1 SEHNR, CDR2 FQNEAQ (reference sequence). The CDR3 is 14 amino acids. The CDR3 region has the DNA TGTGCCAGCAGCTCGGACAGGGGAGGCGAAAAACTGTTTTTT. Translation gives CASSSDRGGEKLFF.

The chain recombines TRBV29-1 with TRBJ2-1; 8 nucleotides match TRBD2. V lost 4 bases to trimming and J lost 5 bases; unmatched junction nucleotides: 10. Germline CDR1 and CDR2: SQVTM and ANQGSEA. This CDR3 contains 15 residues. The CDR3 loop is CSVALWRGVDNEQFF. The DNA of the CDR3 is TGCAGCGTTGCCCTATGGCGGGGGGTTGACAATGAGCAGTTCTTC.

The V and J genes are TRBV6-1 and TRBJ1-2; 8 nucleotides match TRBD1. Germline V gene lookup returns CDR1 MNHNS and CDR2 SASEGT. Trimming took 4 bases from V and 3 from J; bases not matched to a gene: 4. This CDR3 comprises 14 residues. CDR3 protein: CASSGRGQDYGYTF. The CDR3 nucleotides read TGTGCCAGCAGTGGCAGGGGACAGGACTATGGCTACACCTTC.

Remarks on this clone: In the same sample, other DNA sequences code for this CDR3. The rearrangement links TRBV15 to TRBJ2-3, with 7 bases aligning to TRBD2. V dropped 2 bases and J dropped 1; count of bases not matched to a gene: 0. The CDR3 covers 14 residues. Germline loops: CDR1 LNHNV, CDR2 YYDKDF (reference sequence). The CDR3 DNA reads TGTGCCACCAGCAGACTAGCGGGCACAGATACGCAGTATTTT. This translates into CATSRLAGTDTQYF.

This clone occurred a few times. The chain has TRBV15 and TRBJ2-5; 13 bases line up with TRBD2. Germline CDR1 LNHNV, CDR2 YYDKDF (reference sequence). The CDR3 loop spans 13 amino acids. V lost 8 bases, J lost 9 bases, and 6 bases stayed unmatched. The CDR3 spells CATRTSGGEAQYF. The CDR3 DNA is TGTGCCACCCGGACTAGCGGGGGCGAGGCCCAGTACTTC.

The V gene is TRBV7-2, the J gene TRBJ2-3; D might be TRBD1 (6 bases). Germline V gene data show CDR1 as SGHTA and CDR2 as FQGNSA. The CDR3 covers 16 residues. The ends were cut back, 9 bases at V and 10 bases at J, with 29 bases in the middle. The CDR3 nucleotides are TGTGCCAGTCCCCCCGACCAGGGGATTGTTCAGAGGCCGCAGTATTTT. Encoded protein: CASPPDQGIVQRPQYF.

CDR3 nucleotides: TGCGCCAGCGGTGAGTCGGAGAATTCACCCCTCCACTTT. Protein: CASGESENSPLHF. V is TRBV5-1 and J is TRBJ1-6; D not certain. V gave up 7 bases and J gave up 7 bases, with 12 bases separating them. The germline CDR1 and CDR2 sequences are SGHRS and YFSETQ. The CDR3 is 13 amino acids.

The CDR3 protein is CASSPRGQGIYGYTF. The CDR3 DNA is TGTGCCAGCTCACCACGGGGGCAGGGGATCTATGGCTACACCTTC. The chain links TRBV18 to TRBJ1-2; maybe TRBD1 (6 bases). Trimming cost V 1 base and J 4 bases, with 13 bases left between them. Germline CDR1 reads KGHSH; CDR2 reads LQKENI. The CDR3 runs to 15 residues.

This clone was seen a few times. This sequence joins TRBV19 and TRBJ2-7; D unresolved. CDR3 length: 14 residues. CDR1 is LNHDA and CDR2 is SQIVND in the germline V gene (reference sequence). V gave up 3 bases and J gave up 4 bases, with 13 bases separating them. CDR3 protein: CASSMVARPYEQYF. The CDR3 nucleotides read TGTGCCAGTAGTATGGTCGCGAGGCCTTACGAGCAGTACTTC.

This clone was counted a few times. This sequence joins TRBV7-9 and TRBJ1-4; D is undetermined. The germline CDR1 and CDR2 sequences are SEHNR and FQNEAQ (reference sequence). The ends were cut back, 5 bases at V and 8 bases at J, with 18 bases in the middle. This CDR3 spans 15 amino acids. The CDR3 region has the DNA TGTGCCAGCAGCGTAGATGGGAGGTTTGGCGAAAAACTGTTTTTT. Its translation: CASSVDGRFGEKLFF.